This T cell receptor (beta chain) emerged from a study of control samples from healthy donors and cancer patients. The germline V gene has CDR1 MNHEY and CDR2 SVGEGT. Between the trimmed V and J ends, which lost 2 bases and 1 base, there was a span of 6 bases. The CDR3 loop spans 15 amino acids. Assay used: immunoSEQ multiplex PCR; TCRdb lists only in-frame clones, some missing. Here the sample spans roughly 170,000 clones, roughly 93% being singletons. Material: blood. This sequence originates from a woman in her sixties in good health. This chain uses TRBV6-2 or TRBV6-3 with TRBJ2-6, with D unclear. For the CDR3, the DNA is TGTGCCAGCAGTTACACGGGTTCTGGGGCCAACGTCCTGACTTTC. Translation: CASSYTGSGANVLTF.